This entry features one T cell receptor (beta chain) sequence. Its antigen specificity is not known. The record has no base qualities; no much larger clone is one base away. The CDR3 goes from the cysteine to the phenylalanine over 16 residues. The entry retains the CDR3 DNA only, 48 bases that are in frame from base 1. V is cut back by 5 bases and J by 5 bases, with 13 bases in the junction unmatched. The germline V gene yields SGHDN for CDR1 and FVKESK for CDR2. The data were obtained in a study of T cell repertoires in ileal Crohn's disease (dated by TCRdb to between 2018 and 2021). As for the study more broadly: The median duration of disease was roughly 7.6 years, and at the time of surgery 35% of patients were active smokers. Surgery was performed for a complication in all patients, with stricturing disease in around 60% and penetrating disease in approximately 40%. TCR repertoire analysis was performed in a few dozen Crohn's disease patients drawn from a prospective multicentre cohort. Biopsies taken from the inflamed portion of the ileum in the surgical resection specimen were designated as M0 samples. A total of around 150 mucosal samples from 60 or so patients were sequenced, collected from several sites on the surgical specimen as well as at postoperative endoscopy. Roughly half of the patients were given postoperative therapy, with about 17 on anti-TNF agents and about a dozen on thiopurines. The study ran alongside a multicentre cohort designed to identify predictors of early endoscopic recurrence after ileocolonic resection. Five hundred nanograms of biopsy DNA per sample were submitted for commercial TCRB immunosequencing. A Rutgeerts score higher than i0 was the definition used for endoscopic postoperative recurrence. Broader findings and caveats from the paper: Compared with CD4 T cells, sorted CD8 T cells contained more high-frequency clones, which suggests that the mucosal expansions were mostly CD8. Patients who were active smokers at surgery had a significantly higher proportion of clonal expansions than non-smokers (around 24% vs 18%, p=0.02). Endoscopic recurrence was linked to a higher percentage of high-frequency clones at surgery, and recurrence occurred in every patient whose clonality exceeded 26.8% (18/57). Only a subgroup of patients, of unstated size, had their mucosal CD4 and CD8 T cells sorted and sequenced.

Per the publication, the time point label means: inflamed ileum from the surgical specimen. Eligible patients were adults with ileal or ileocolonic Crohn's disease who had an indication for ileocolonic resection. Whole ileal mucosal biopsies were stored frozen at -80°C before DNA extraction. Genomic DNA was extracted from frozen whole biopsies with a TRizol-based method and quantified on a NanoDrop 2000 spectrophotometer. To prepare the library, the immunoSEQ multiplex PCR assay was applied. CDR3 regions were amplified from genomic DNA by Adaptive Biotechnology using a two-step, amplification bias-controlled multiplex PCR. Primers covering every V and J gene segment were used in the first PCR, while barcodes and Illumina adapters were added in the second PCR. An Illumina instrument was used to sequence the CDR3 libraries. From the authors' description of their analysis: The analysis used both the pipelines supplied by the vendor and custom analysis of the raw data in R/Bioconductor with R version 3.3.0. Clonality, which ranges from 0 to 1, was calculated as the inverse of the normalised Shannon entropy across all productive clones. High-frequency clones were defined as the repertoire share of the top 100 clones, retaining only clones passing a 95% confidence test. Overlap between samples was measured with the Morisita-Horn index, while repertoire diversity was measured with the Simpson index. TCRdb stores this immuneACCESS table with in-frame sequences only. Part of the clones is absent; in the studies checked, under half of the shortfall reflects unresolved V genes, and no reason is known for the rest. D and trimming were read from the DNA, whereas the V and J calls and clone size are those reported in that table. In this sample the table shows some 16,000 clones, roughly 90% of which occur a single time. The top ten hold about 7.1% of the sample.

The rearranged segments are TRBV14 and TRBJ2-5; TRBD1 fits 8 bases in the junction. Source material: ileal tissue. This TCR was sampled from an adult with Crohn's disease. CDR3 loop: CASSTLPGGGRETQYF. The nucleotides read TGTGCCAGCAGCACCCTCCCAGGGGGCGGACGGGAGACCCAGTACTTC. The full variable domain, with segments outside the CDR3 supplied by the reference TRBV14 and TRBJ2-5 proteins, appears as EAGVTQFPSHSVIEKGQTVTLRCDPISGHDNLYWYRRVMGKEIKFLLHFVKESKQDESGMPNNRFLAERTGGTYSTLKVQPAELEDSGVYFCASSTLPGGGRETQYFGPGTRLLVL.